This TCR beta chain was retrieved from a study of T-cell memory formation after mild COVID-19. In the case of this clonotype: Its antigen is not identified.

General study findings and limits: Day 37-peaking second-wave clones had unconfirmed SARS-CoV-2 specificity. Cross-reactive memory seemingly joined, as some responding clones were found in pre-infection memory.

With constant-segment primers, 5'RACE yielded cDNA libraries of TCR alpha and TCR beta that carried sample barcodes and UMIs. TCRdb re-analysed the 5' RACE reads in MiXCR, keeping a single row per CDR3 protein. This sample has roughly 480,000 distinct CDR3 sequences, with roughly 25% found just once. V lost 3 bases, J lost 0 bases, and 6 bases lay in between. Germline V CDR1 and CDR2: SEHNR, FQNEAQ (reference sequence). CDR3 length: 14 residues. V usage is TRBV7-9 and J usage is TRBJ1-3; D unresolved. This TCR was recovered from an adult woman who had mild COVID-19 (a few samples of this study predate the infection). Cell type and time point are not known. Sequencing was performed on PBMCs or a T cell subset sorted from them (not recorded which). CDR3 protein: CASSLTISGNTIYF. CDR3 nucleotides: TGTGCCAGCAGCTTGACCATCTCTGGAAACACCATATATTTT.